This TCR beta chain was retrieved from a study of identical twins. Ten or more counts support this clonotype. TCRdb passed the 5' RACE reads through MiXCR, listing each CDR3 protein once. The sample has a few hundred thousand distinct CDR3 sequences; 5% to 7% are singletons. CDR1 is SGDLS and CDR2 is YYNGEE in the germline V gene. V lost 0 bases and J 1 base, leaving 7 bases between the germline ends. The CDR3 is 14 amino acids. The same sample was also studied in work on T cells expressing NK-cell markers.

The TCR sequence derives from a woman aged 18-30 years in good health. What was sequenced was CD8+ T cells sorted from blood. The chain combines TRBV9 with TRBJ1-1; D is undetermined. Here the CDR3 reads CASSVGGRNTEAFF. CDR3 DNA: TGTGCCAGCAGCGTAGGCGGGAGGAACACTGAAGCTTTCTTT. Full variable domain (missing parts from reference TRBV9 and TRBJ1-1): DSGVTQTPKHLITATGQRVTLRCSPRSGDLSVYWYQQSLDQGLQFLIQYYNGEERAKGNILERFSAQQFPDLHSELNLSSLELGDSALYFCASSVGGRNTEAFFGQGTRLTVV.